These 31 T cell receptor beta chains share one sample of origin, sequenced in a study of blood T cell repertoires in COVID-19 (dated by TCRdb to the early 2020s). The library came from the immunoSEQ multiplex PCR assay. The table was pulled from immuneACCESS by TCRdb, which kept in-frame rearrangements only. Such tables lose some clones; where checked, under half of the loss comes from unresolved V genes, and the rest has no known cause. The sample includes under 150,000 clones, with 84% observed a single time. The ten most abundant clones make up less than 6% of the sample. The source material was PBMCs or T cells enriched from blood (not recorded which). The receptors here all came from a woman aged 45-59 years who had been exposed to COVID-19.

The chain is built from TRBV6-5 and TRBJ2-5; D perhaps matches TRBD2 (7 bases). CDR3 length: 15 residues. The germline gives CDR1 MNHEY, CDR2 SVGAGI. V gave up 6 bases and J gave up 5 bases, with 19 bases separating them. CDR3 sequence: CASRPDGGLWETQYF. CDR3 nucleotide sequence: TGTGCCAGCAGGCCCGACGGGGGGCTGTGGGAGACCCAGTACTTC.

This chain links TRBV30 with TRBJ1-6, with a possible D match to TRBD1 (6 bases). Trimming cost V 3 bases and J 4 bases, with 7 bases left between them. CDR1 GTSNPN and CDR2 SVGIG come from the germline V gene (reference sequence). The CDR3 has 13 residues. CDR3 amino acids: CAWSTGYNSPLHF. The DNA of the CDR3 is TGTGCCTGGAGCACAGGGTATAATTCACCCCTCCACTTT.

This clone was seen a single time. This chain uses TRBV18 with TRBJ2-1; TRBD2 agrees at 8 bases. There are 15 residues in the CDR3. J lost 4 bases, V lost 2 bases, and 4 bases had no gene match. Germline V lookup: CDR1 KGHSH, CDR2 LQKENI. CDR3 loop: CASSPTSGLYNEQFF. DNA of the CDR3: TGTGCCAGCTCACCAACTAGCGGACTTTACAATGAGCAGTTCTTC.

V gene TRBV7-2 combines with J gene TRBJ1-2; 9 nucleotides line up with TRBD1. The length of the CDR3 is 13 residues. V lost 5 bases, J lost 6 bases, and 4 bases stayed unmatched. CDR1 is SGHTA and CDR2 is FQGNSA in the germline V gene. For the CDR3, the DNA is TGTGCCAGCAGCAACCGACAGGGGGATGGCTACACCTTC. Residues: CASSNRQGDGYTF.

This clone was detected only a few times. This rearrangement joins TRBV5-1 to TRBJ1-3; 7 bases map to TRBD1. The CDR3 covers 16 residues. Per germline, CDR1 SGHRS and CDR2 YFSETQ. Trimming cost V 2 bases and J 0 bases; bases outside gene matches: 5. The CDR3 spells CASSLDNRGSGNTIYF. For the CDR3, the DNA is TGCGCCAGCAGCTTAGATAACAGGGGCTCTGGAAACACCATATATTTT.

V and J are TRBV29-1 and TRBJ1-3; D not certain. Trimming stripped 5 bases from V and 0 bases from J, with 8 bases between. This CDR3 has 13 residues. The germline gives CDR1 SQVTM, CDR2 ANQGSEA. CDR3: CSVPSGSGNTIYF. As DNA, the CDR3 is TGCAGCGTTCCCTCAGGCTCTGGAAACACCATATATTTT. Drawing the rest from reference TRBV29-1 and TRBJ1-3, the complete variable domain is SAVISQKPSRDICQRGTSLTIQCQVDSQVTMMFWYRQQPGQSLTLIATANQGSEATYESGFVIDKFPISRPNLTFSTLTVSNMSPEDSSIYLCSVPSGSGNTIYFGEGSWLTVV.

This clone showed up just a few times. The gene calls are TRBV18 and TRBJ1-1, with 9 bases identical to TRBD1. J lost 9 bases, V lost 3 bases, and 20 bases had no gene match. The germline V gene encodes CDR1 KGHSH and CDR2 LQKENI. The CDR3 has 18 amino acids. CDR3 coding DNA: TGTGCCAGCTCACCTGTAACCGGGACAGGGTCGGGAGGAAAGAAAGCTTTCTTT. Protein: CASSPVTGTGSGGKKAFF. Filled out from reference TRBV18 and TRBJ1-1, the complete variable domain reads NAGVMQNPRHLVRRRGQEARLRCSPMKGHSHVYWYRQLPEEGLKFMVYLQKENIIDESGMPKERFSAEFPKEGPSILRIQQVVRGDSAAYFCASSPVTGTGSGGKKAFFGQGTRLTVV.

The chain couples TRBV5-6 to TRBJ1-1; no firm D call. This CDR3 has 13 amino acids. Looked up from germline, CDR1 is SGHDT and CDR2 is YYEEEE. V lost 1 base, J lost 5 bases, and 9 bases lay in between. DNA for the CDR3: TGTGCCAGCAGCTTGACGGGTGGGACTGAAGCTTTCTTT. The encoded protein is CASSLTGGTEAFF.

The chain recombines TRBV19 with TRBJ1-2; D may be TRBD1 (6 bases). This CDR3 is built from 15 residues. Trimming cost V 5 bases and J 6 bases, with 19 bases left between them. The germline V gene has CDR1 LNHDA and CDR2 SQIVND (reference sequence). The CDR3 DNA follows: TGTGCCAGTAGTCTTCTAGACAGGCGGCAAAATGGCTACACCTTC. Translation gives CASSLLDRRQNGYTF.

This clone was counted a single time. The rearrangement links TRBV7-2 to TRBJ1-2; 7 bases are shared with TRBD1. The CDR3 spans 14 residues. V gave up 2 bases and J gave up 4 bases; unmatched junction bases: 4. Germline CDR1 is SGHTA and CDR2 is FQGNSA. This CDR3 reads CASSLRQGPYGYTF. For the CDR3, the DNA is TGTGCCAGCAGCTTAAGACAGGGACCCTATGGCTACACCTTC. Combining the CDR3 with reference TRBV7-2 and TRBJ1-2 gives the whole variable domain GAGVSQSPSNKVTEKGKDVELRCDPISGHTALYWYRQSLGQGLEFLIYFQGNSAPDKSGLPSDRFSAERTGGSVSTLTIQRTQQEDSAVYLCASSLRQGPYGYTFGSGTRLTVV.

The V call is TRBV6-5, the J call TRBJ1-5; 10 nucleotides line up with TRBD1. Trimming at V came to 6 bases and at J to 8 bases, leaving 7 bases not matched to a gene. This CDR3 spans 14 amino acids. Germline V CDR1 and CDR2: MNHEY, SVGAGI. CDR3 sequence reads: CASSPGQGEKPQHF. The CDR3 coding sequence is TGTGCCAGCAGCCCCGGACAGGGGGAGAAGCCCCAGCATTTT.

The chain carries TRBV7-2 and TRBJ2-3; 9 bases line up with TRBD1. The J segment lost 9 bases and the V segment lost 5 bases, leaving 6 bases of the junction unmatched. This CDR3 comprises 13 residues. Germline V lookup: CDR1 SGHTA, CDR2 FQGNSA. The CDR3 DNA reads as TGTGCCAGCAGCCGCCCTGGACAGGGGACGCAGTATTTT. The encoded protein is CASSRPGQGTQYF.

The rearrangement joins TRBV5-1 to TRBJ2-1; tentatively, D is TRBD2 (6 bases). Germline V lookup: CDR1 SGHRS, CDR2 YFSETQ. The CDR3 is 17 residues long. V was pared by 0 bases and J by 0 bases, with 13 bases between. In DNA, the CDR3 is TGCGCCAGCAGCTTGGCCCTACGGGGGTTCTCCTACAATGAGCAGTTCTTC. It specifies CASSLALRGFSYNEQFF.

The CDR3 is CASSLVGQTSGNTIYF. The CDR3 nucleotides are TGCGCCAGCAGCTTGGTGGGACAAACCTCTGGAAACACCATATATTTT. The chain is built from TRBV5-1 and TRBJ1-3; possible D gene TRBD1, 6 bases. From germline, CDR1 is SGHRS and CDR2 YFSETQ. Trimming left V 0 bases short and J 0 bases short, with 10 bases between. This CDR3 comprises 16 residues.

The V gene is TRBV5-8, the J gene TRBJ1-1; TRBD1 is a possible D gene (5 bases). Per the germline V gene, CDR1 is SGHTS and CDR2 is YDEGEE. This CDR3 spans 15 amino acids. With 2 bases removed from V and 1 base from J, the gap between germline ends came to 12 bases. CDR3 DNA: TGTGCCAGCAGCTTTGGGGCCAACTCGAACACTGAAGCTTTCTTT. Translated, it gives CASSFGANSNTEAFF.

This clone was found many times. This chain links TRBV29-1 with TRBJ2-7; TRBD1 aligns across 8 bases. V was pared by 4 bases and J by 9 bases, with 14 bases of the junction left unmatched. CDR3 size: 14 residues. The germline gives CDR1 SQVTM, CDR2 ANQGSEA. The CDR3 DNA reads TGCAGCGTTGCGCGACAGGGGTCCGCCGCGGGGCAGTACTTC. This sequence encodes CSVARQGSAAGQYF.

A single count supports this clone. The chain has TRBV7-8 and TRBJ2-1, with 15 bases that match TRBD2. Germline V gives CDR1 SGHVS, CDR2 FQNEAQ. This CDR3 contains 21 residues. The V gene end was trimmed by 2 bases and the J gene end by 2 bases; junction bases not matched to a gene: 13. CDR3 protein: CASSLWRTGTSGRWPYNEQFF. The CDR3 nucleotides are TGTGCCAGCAGCTTATGGAGGACCGGGACTAGCGGGAGGTGGCCCTACAATGAGCAGTTCTTC.

This sequence joins TRBV7-6 and TRBJ2-7; D might be TRBD1 (6 bases). Germline-derived CDR1 and CDR2 are SGHVS and FNYEAQ. V was trimmed by 5 bases and J by 0 bases, leaving 14 bases between them. This CDR3 spans 15 amino acids. The CDR3 loop reads CASSRPGAGSYEQYF. CDR3 DNA sequence: TGTGCCAGCAGCCGTCCAGGGGCGGGCTCCTACGAGCAGTACTTC.

The chain joins TRBV3-1 (or the pseudogene TRBV3-2) to TRBJ2-7; TRBD2 agrees at 7 bases. V trimming: 3 bases; J trimming: 0 bases; junction bases outside the gene matches: 5. CDR3 size: 15 residues. CDR1 is LGHDT and CDR2 is YNNKEL in the germline V gene (reference sequence). The CDR3 region has the DNA TGTGCCAGCAGCCAGTCTAGCGGTGGCTCCTACGAGCAGTACTTC. Encoded protein: CASSQSSGGSYEQYF.

The chain recombines TRBV21-1 with TRBJ2-3; the table gives TRBD2 as D, unverified against the DNA. TRBV21-1 is termed a pseudogene. The CDR3 has 17 amino acids. CDR3 amino acids: CASSKAQREGRTDTQYF. The CDR3 DNA reads as TGTGCCAGCAGCAAAGCCCAGCGGGAGGGTCGGACAGATACGCAGTATTTT.

There are a few counts of this clone. V gene TRBV6-1 combines with J gene TRBJ1-1, with TRBD1 matching over 8 bases. The V gene's germline CDR1 is MNHNS and CDR2 SASEGT. The CDR3 covers 15 residues. V trimming: 3 bases; J trimming: 4 bases; junction bases outside the gene matches: 7. CDR3 protein: CASSELQGVGTEAFF. CDR3 bases: TGTGCCAGCAGTGAGCTACAGGGGGTCGGCACTGAAGCTTTCTTT.

The chain joins TRBV5-1 to TRBJ1-2; 11 bases agree with TRBD1. CDR1 and CDR2 from the germline V gene are SGHRS and YFSETQ. The CDR3 is made up of 15 amino acids. Unmatched junction bases numbered 6, after V lost 3 bases and J lost 5 bases. This CDR3 reads CASSSGQGASYGYTF. The DNA of the CDR3 is TGCGCCAGCAGCTCCGGACAGGGGGCGTCGTATGGCTACACCTTC.

V gene TRBV4-3 combines with J gene TRBJ1-1, with 8 bases identical to TRBD1. Germline CDR1 is LGHNA and CDR2 is YSLEER. With 2 bases clipped from V and 4 bases from J, the junction kept 3 bases outside the gene matches. This CDR3 region has 14 residues. The CDR3 loop is CASSQTGGFTEAFF. The DNA for the CDR3 is TGCGCCAGCAGCCAAACAGGGGGTTTCACTGAAGCTTTCTTT.

The V call is TRBV3-1 (or the pseudogene TRBV3-2), the J call TRBJ2-7; D is uncertain. V lost 4 bases, J lost 0 bases, and 4 bases lay in between. In germline, CDR1 is LGHDT, CDR2 YNNKEL (reference sequence). This CDR3 comprises 12 residues. The CDR3 reads CASSPSSYEQYF. In nucleotides, the CDR3 is TGTGCCAGCAGCCCCAGCTCCTACGAGCAGTACTTC.

V usage is TRBV5-6 and J usage is TRBJ1-2, with a weak D call TRBD1 (5 bases). The CDR3 extends over 14 amino acids. V lost 8 bases and J lost 7, with 21 bases in between. Per germline, CDR1 SGHDT and CDR2 YYEEEE. The CDR3 spells CASNSQGMFLGYTF. CDR3 DNA sequence: TGTGCCAGTAACTCCCAGGGTATGTTTCTTGGCTACACCTTC.

V gene TRBV10-3 combines with J gene TRBJ2-2, with 8 bases lining up with TRBD1. J was trimmed by 1 base and V by 2 bases; bases with no gene match: 3. The CDR3 loop spans 16 amino acids. The germline V gene has CDR1 ENHRY and CDR2 SYGVKD. The CDR3 is CAISEPGQGNTGELFF. CDR3 DNA: TGTGCCATCAGTGAGCCCGGACAGGGGAACACCGGGGAGCTGTTTTTT.

This chain connects TRBV5-1 to TRBJ2-7, with 7 bases that match TRBD1. The length of the CDR3 is 13 residues. The trim removed 4 bases at V and 4 bases at J, leaving 5 bases unmatched. CDR1 is SGHRS, CDR2 YFSETQ, per germline. The CDR3 sequence is CASSPDRAYEQYF. In DNA form, the CDR3 reads TGCGCCAGCAGCCCCGACAGGGCTTACGAGCAGTACTTC.

This sequence joins TRBV19 and TRBJ1-5; TRBD1 matches 7 bases. Germline lookup yields CDR1 LNHDA and CDR2 SQIVND (reference sequence). This CDR3 is built from 14 residues. The J segment lost 7 bases and the V segment lost 4 bases, leaving 7 bases of the junction unmatched. CDR3 coding DNA: TGTGCCAGTAGTACACAGGGGTCGGGGCAGCCCCAGCATTTT. Its translation: CASSTQGSGQPQHF.

The chain links TRBV6-1 to TRBJ2-7; no firm D call. The CDR3 consists of 13 residues. Trimming removed 2 bases at V and 4 bases at J, with 9 bases between. Germline CDR1 is MNHNS and CDR2 is SASEGT. The CDR3 reads CASSELGSYEQYF. The CDR3 region has the DNA TGTGCCAGCAGTGAACTAGGTTCATACGAGCAGTACTTC.

Worth noting for this clone: Other nucleotide sequences in the sample specify the same CDR3. This chain uses TRBV2 with TRBJ2-1; 11 bases are shared with TRBD2. The CDR3 extends over 14 amino acids. V lost 6 bases, J lost 3 bases, and 1 base stayed unmatched. Germline values: CDR1 SNHLY, CDR2 FYNNEI. The CDR3 loop reads CASRTSGNYNEQFF. The CDR3 DNA is TGTGCCAGCAGGACTAGCGGGAACTACAATGAGCAGTTCTTC.

The chain joins TRBV5-1 to TRBJ2-5; D possibly corresponds to TRBD1 (5 bases). This CDR3 comprises 16 residues. V was shortened by 0 bases and J by 5 bases, with 17 bases between the two germline ends. Germline V gene lookup returns CDR1 SGHRS and CDR2 YFSETQ. The CDR3 region is CASSLAAAGPRETQYF. The CDR3 coding sequence is TGCGCCAGCAGCTTGGCCGCGGCAGGGCCGAGGGAGACCCAGTACTTC.